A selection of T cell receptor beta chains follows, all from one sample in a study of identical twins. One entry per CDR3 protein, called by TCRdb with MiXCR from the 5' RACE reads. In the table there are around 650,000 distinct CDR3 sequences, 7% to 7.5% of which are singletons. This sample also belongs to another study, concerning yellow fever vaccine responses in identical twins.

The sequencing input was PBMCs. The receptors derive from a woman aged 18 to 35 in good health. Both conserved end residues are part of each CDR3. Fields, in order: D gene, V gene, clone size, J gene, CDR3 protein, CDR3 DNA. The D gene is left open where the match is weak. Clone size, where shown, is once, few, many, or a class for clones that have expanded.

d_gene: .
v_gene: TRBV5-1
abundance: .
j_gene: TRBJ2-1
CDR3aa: CASGFAPSGGGEQFF
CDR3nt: TGCGCCAGCGGCTTCGCCCCGAGCGGAGGTGGCGAGCAGTTCTTC

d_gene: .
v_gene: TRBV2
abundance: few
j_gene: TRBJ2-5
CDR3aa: CASSENWAQETQYF
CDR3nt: TGTGCCAGCAGTGAAAACTGGGCCCAAGAGACCCAGTACTTC

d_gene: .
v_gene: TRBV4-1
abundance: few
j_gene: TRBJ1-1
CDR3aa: CASSQRQMNTEAFF
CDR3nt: TGCGCCAGCAGCCAAAGACAGATGAACACTGAAGCTTTCTTT

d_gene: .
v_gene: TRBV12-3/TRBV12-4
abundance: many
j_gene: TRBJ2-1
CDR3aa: CASSLDLGNEQFF
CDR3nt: TGTGCCAGCAGTTTGGACCTCGGGAATGAGCAGTTCTTC

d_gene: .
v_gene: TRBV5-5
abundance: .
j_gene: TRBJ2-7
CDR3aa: CASSPGATGLFSYEQYF
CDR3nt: TGTGCCAGCAGCCCGGGAGCGACAGGGCTGTTTTCCTACGAGCAGTACTTC

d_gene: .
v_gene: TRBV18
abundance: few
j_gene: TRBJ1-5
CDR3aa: CASSPKGDNQPQHF
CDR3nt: TGTGCCAGCTCACCTAAGGGGGACAATCAGCCCCAGCATTTT

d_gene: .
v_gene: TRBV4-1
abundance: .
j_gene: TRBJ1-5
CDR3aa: CASSQDGRDNQPQHF
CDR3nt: TGCGCCAGCAGCCAAGACGGCAGAGACAATCAGCCCCAGCATTTT

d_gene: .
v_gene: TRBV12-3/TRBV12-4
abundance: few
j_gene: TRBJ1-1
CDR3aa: CASSFRSDEAFF
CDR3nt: TGTGCCAGCAGTTTTAGGTCGGACGAAGCTTTCTTT

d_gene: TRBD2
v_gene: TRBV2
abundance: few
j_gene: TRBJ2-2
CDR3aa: CASSEETSGATGELFF
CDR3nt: TGTGCCAGCAGTGAAGAAACTAGCGGGGCCACCGGGGAGCTGTTTTTT

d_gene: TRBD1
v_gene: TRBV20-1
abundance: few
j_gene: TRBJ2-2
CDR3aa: CSARSRGISNTGELFF
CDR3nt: TGCAGTGCTAGATCCAGGGGGATTAGTAACACCGGGGAGCTGTTTTTT

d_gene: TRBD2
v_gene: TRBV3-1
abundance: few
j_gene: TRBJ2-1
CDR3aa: CASSQDTAGGGWSSGRALDEQFF
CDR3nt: TGTGCCAGCAGCCAAGATACGGCAGGGGGCGGTTGGTCTAGCGGGAGGGCCCTCGATGAGCAGTTCTTC

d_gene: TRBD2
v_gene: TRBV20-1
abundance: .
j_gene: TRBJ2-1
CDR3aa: CSARDLRGRGNEQFF
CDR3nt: TGCAGTGCTAGAGACCTTCGGGGGAGGGGCAATGAGCAGTTCTTC

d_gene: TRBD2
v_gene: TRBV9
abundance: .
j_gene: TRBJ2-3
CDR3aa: CASSYSGGISTDTQYF
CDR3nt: TGTGCCAGCAGTTATAGCGGGGGGATAAGCACAGATACGCAGTATTTT

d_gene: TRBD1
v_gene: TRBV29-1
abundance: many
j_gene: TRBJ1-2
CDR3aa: CSALGQEHYGYTF
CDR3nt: TGCAGCGCGCTCGGACAGGAACATTATGGCTACACCTTC

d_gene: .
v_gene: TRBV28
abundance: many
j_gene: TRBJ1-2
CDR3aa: CASAGAGDQNYGYTF
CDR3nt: TGTGCCAGCGCAGGGGCAGGGGATCAAAACTATGGCTACACCTTC

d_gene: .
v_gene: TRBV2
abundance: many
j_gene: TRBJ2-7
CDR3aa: CASSESQGSSYEQYF
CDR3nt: TGTGCCAGCAGTGAATCCCAGGGTAGCTCCTACGAGCAGTACTTC

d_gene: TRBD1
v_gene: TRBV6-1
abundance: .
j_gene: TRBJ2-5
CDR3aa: CASRDPGQGTETQYF
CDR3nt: TGTGCCAGCAGAGATCCGGGACAGGGGACAGAGACCCAGTACTTC

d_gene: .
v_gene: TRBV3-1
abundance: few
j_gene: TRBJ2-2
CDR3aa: CASSQAVRAAGELFF
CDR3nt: TGTGCCAGCAGCCAAGCCGTGAGGGCAGCCGGGGAGCTGTTTTTT

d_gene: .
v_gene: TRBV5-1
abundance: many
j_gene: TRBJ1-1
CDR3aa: CASSLRQENTEAFF
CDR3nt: TGCGCCAGCAGCTTGAGACAGGAGAACACTGAAGCTTTCTTT

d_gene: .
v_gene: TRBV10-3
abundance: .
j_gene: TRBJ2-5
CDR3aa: CAISESERETQYF
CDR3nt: TGTGCCATCAGTGAGTCCGAGCGAGAGACCCAGTACTTC

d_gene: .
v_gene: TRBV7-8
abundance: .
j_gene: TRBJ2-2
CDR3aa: CASSFSRERRTGELFF
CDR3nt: TGTGCCAGCAGCTTTAGTCGGGAGCGTAGGACCGGGGAGCTGTTTTTT

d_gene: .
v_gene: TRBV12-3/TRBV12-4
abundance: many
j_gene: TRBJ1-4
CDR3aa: CASSPSVEKLFF
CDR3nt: TGTGCCAGCAGTCCCTCGGTAGAAAAACTGTTTTTT

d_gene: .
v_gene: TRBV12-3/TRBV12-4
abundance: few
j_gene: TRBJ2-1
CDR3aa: CASSPRGWTSYNEQFF
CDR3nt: TGTGCCAGCAGTCCCAGAGGGTGGACCTCCTACAATGAGCAGTTCTTC

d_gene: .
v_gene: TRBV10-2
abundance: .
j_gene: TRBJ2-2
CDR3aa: CASSDLGTGELFF
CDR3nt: TGCGCCAGCAGTGACCTGGGAACCGGGGAGCTGTTTTTT

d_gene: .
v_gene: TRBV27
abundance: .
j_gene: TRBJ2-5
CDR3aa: CASRSVRTIQETQYF
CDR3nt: TGTGCCAGCAGATCTGTACGGACAATCCAAGAGACCCAGTACTTC

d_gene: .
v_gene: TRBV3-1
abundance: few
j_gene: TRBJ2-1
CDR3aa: CASSQGGGASSYNEQFF
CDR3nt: TGTGCCAGCAGCCAAGGTGGTGGGGCCAGCTCCTACAATGAGCAGTTCTTC

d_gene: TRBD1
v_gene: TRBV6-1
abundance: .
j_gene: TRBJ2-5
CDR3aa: CASILRDSQETQYF
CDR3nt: TGTGCCAGCATCCTCCGGGACAGTCAAGAGACCCAGTACTTC

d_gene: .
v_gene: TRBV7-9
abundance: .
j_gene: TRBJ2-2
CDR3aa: CASSSFAGELFF
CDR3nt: TGTGCCAGCAGCTCATTCGCCGGGGAGCTGTTTTTT

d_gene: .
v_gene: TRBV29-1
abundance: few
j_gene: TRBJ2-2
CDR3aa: CSVSSPRLKTGELFF
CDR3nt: TGCAGCGTCTCCTCACCCAGACTTAAAACCGGGGAGCTGTTTTTT

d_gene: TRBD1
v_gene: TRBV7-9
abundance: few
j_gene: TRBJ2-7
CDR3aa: CASSFRTGGAEQYF
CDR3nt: TGTGCCAGCAGCTTCCGGACAGGGGGCGCCGAGCAGTACTTC

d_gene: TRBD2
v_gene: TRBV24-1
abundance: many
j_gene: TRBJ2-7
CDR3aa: CATSDTSGSYEQYF
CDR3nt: TGTGCCACCAGTGATACTAGCGGGAGTTACGAGCAGTACTTC

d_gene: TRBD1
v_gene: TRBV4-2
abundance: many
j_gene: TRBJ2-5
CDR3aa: CASSQPDRGEETQYF
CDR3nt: TGTGCCAGCAGCCAACCAGACAGGGGGGAAGAGACCCAGTACTTC

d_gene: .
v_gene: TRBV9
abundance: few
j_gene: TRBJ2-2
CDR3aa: CASSVAVGTANTGELFF
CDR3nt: TGTGCCAGCAGCGTAGCTGTAGGGACGGCGAACACCGGGGAGCTGTTTTTT

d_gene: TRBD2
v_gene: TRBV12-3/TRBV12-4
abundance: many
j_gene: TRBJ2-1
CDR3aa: CASSLFRGLAGGISYNEQFF
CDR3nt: TGTGCCAGCAGTTTATTCCGGGGACTAGCGGGAGGGATCTCCTACAATGAGCAGTTCTTC

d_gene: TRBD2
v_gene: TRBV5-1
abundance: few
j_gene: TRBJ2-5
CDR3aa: CASSTGLAGVQETQYF
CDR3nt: TGCGCCAGCAGCACGGGACTAGCGGGAGTCCAAGAGACCCAGTACTTC

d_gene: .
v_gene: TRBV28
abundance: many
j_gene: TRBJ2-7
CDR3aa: CASSSSHGISFSYEQYF
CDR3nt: TGTGCCAGCAGTTCCTCCCACGGGATTTCATTCTCCTACGAGCAGTACTTC

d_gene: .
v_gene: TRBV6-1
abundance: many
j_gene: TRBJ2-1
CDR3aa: CASSTPGTYRAEQFF
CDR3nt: TGTGCCAGCAGTACGCCCGGGACGTACCGGGCTGAGCAGTTCTTC

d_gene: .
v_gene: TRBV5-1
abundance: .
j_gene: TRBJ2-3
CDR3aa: CASSQFRESVDTQYF
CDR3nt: TGCGCCAGCAGCCAATTCCGGGAATCGGTAGATACGCAGTATTTT

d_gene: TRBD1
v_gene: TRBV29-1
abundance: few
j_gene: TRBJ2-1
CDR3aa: CSVGGTGVRNEQFF
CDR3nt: TGCAGCGTTGGGGGGACAGGGGTACGCAATGAGCAGTTCTTC

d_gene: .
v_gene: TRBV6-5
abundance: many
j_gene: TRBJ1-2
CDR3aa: CASRDRVYGYTF
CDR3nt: TGTGCCAGCAGGGACAGAGTGTATGGCTACACCTTC

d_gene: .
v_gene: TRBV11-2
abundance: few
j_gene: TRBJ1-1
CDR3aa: CASSLDGPGLPGPVNTEAFF
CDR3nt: TGTGCCAGCAGCTTAGATGGTCCGGGACTGCCGGGTCCAGTGAACACTGAAGCTTTCTTT

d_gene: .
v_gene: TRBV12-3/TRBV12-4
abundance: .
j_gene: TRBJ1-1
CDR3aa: CASSISTNTEAFF
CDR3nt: TGTGCCAGCAGTATTTCAACTAACACTGAAGCTTTCTTT

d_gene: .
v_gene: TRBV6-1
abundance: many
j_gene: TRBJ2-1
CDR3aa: CASSHFAPGNVDEQFF
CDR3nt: TGTGCCAGCAGCCACTTTGCCCCGGGGAATGTTGATGAGCAGTTCTTC

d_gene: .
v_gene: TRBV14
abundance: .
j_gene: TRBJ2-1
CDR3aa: CASSLPGTFSYNEQFF
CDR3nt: TGTGCCAGCAGCCTACCAGGGACTTTTTCCTACAATGAGCAGTTCTTC

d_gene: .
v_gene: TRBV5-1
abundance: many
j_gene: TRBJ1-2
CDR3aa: CASSLATGLYGYTF
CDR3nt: TGCGCCAGCAGCTTGGCAACAGGGCTCTATGGCTACACCTTC

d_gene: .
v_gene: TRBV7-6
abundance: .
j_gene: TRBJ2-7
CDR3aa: CASSPEGSGARSYEQYF
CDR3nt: TGTGCCAGCAGCCCCGAGGGGTCGGGAGCCAGATCCTACGAGCAGTACTTC

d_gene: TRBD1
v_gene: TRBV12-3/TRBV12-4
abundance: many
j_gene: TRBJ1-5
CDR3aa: CASSFQIEEARGSYSNQPQHF
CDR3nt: TGTGCCAGCAGTTTTCAGATAGAGGAGGCCAGGGGGAGTTATAGCAATCAGCCCCAGCATTTT